These 16 T cell receptor beta chains originate from one sample sequenced in a study of CD8+ T cells in alopecia areata. Treatment defined: oral pan-JAK inhibitor, 5-10 mg twice daily. Extracted RNA was reverse transcribed, and the resulting cDNA served as sequencing template. Clones were sequenced by immunoSEQ multiplex PCR, and TCRdb holds only the in-frame ones, with some missing. Here the sample spans fewer than 200,000 clones, around 60% being singletons. The sequencing here drew on CD4+ T cells sorted from blood, taken at week 24, from a patient treated with tofacitinib. All receptors come from a human donor with alopecia areata.

This chain links TRBV1 with TRBJ2-5; the tabulated D call, TRBD2, remains unverified against the DNA. TRBV1 is reported as a pseudogene. CDR3 length: 14 residues. The CDR3 sequence is CTSSHWGLQETQYF. The DNA for the CDR3 is TGCACCAGCAGCCATTGGGGACTCCAAGAGACCCAGTACTTC.

The rearrangement joins TRBV27 to TRBJ2-1; 14 nucleotides align to TRBD2. CDR1 and CDR2 from the germline V gene are MNHEY and SMNVEV (reference sequence). V gave up 6 bases and J gave up 2 bases; unmatched junction bases: 6. The CDR3 runs 17 residues. The CDR3 loop reads CASSIRLAGGTYNEQFF. CDR3 nucleotides: TGTGCCAGCAGCATCAGACTAGCGGGGGGGACCTACAATGAGCAGTTCTTC.

The chain links TRBV30 to TRBJ2-7, with 9 bases identical to TRBD1. The V and J ends lost 3 bases and 6 bases, in that order; junction bases with no gene match: 12. The CDR3 spans 15 residues. Germline CDR1 and CDR2: GTSNPN and SVGIG (reference sequence). The CDR3 loop reads CAWRISGTGLAEQYF. CDR3 coding DNA: TGTGCCTGGAGAATCTCCGGGACAGGGCTCGCCGAGCAGTACTTC.

V gene TRBV19 combines with J gene TRBJ2-3; the D gene is possibly TRBD1 (6 bases). The CDR3 extends over 14 amino acids. From germline, CDR1 is LNHDA and CDR2 SQIVND (reference sequence). V lost 3 bases, J lost 1 base, and 8 bases lay in between. The DNA of the CDR3 is TGTGCCAGTAGTATGCGACAGGGCACAGATACGCAGTATTTT. This encodes CASSMRQGTDTQYF. Based on the CDR3 plus reference TRBV19 and TRBJ2-3, the full variable domain is DGGITQSPKYLFRKEGQNVTLSCEQNLNHDAMYWYRQDPGQGLRLIYYSQIVNDFQKGDIAEGYSVSREKKESFPLTVTSAQKNPTAFYLCASSMRQGTDTQYFGPGTRLTVL.

This rearrangement joins TRBV7-2 to TRBJ1-4, with TRBD1 as a possible D gene (5 bases). The ends were cut back, 5 bases at V and 3 bases at J, with 13 bases in the middle. Germline lookup yields CDR1 SGHTA and CDR2 FQGNSA. The CDR3 covers 15 residues. The CDR3 spells CASSPRQRANEKLFF. CDR3 sequence (DNA): TGTGCCAGCAGCCCCCGACAGAGAGCTAATGAAAAACTGTTTTTT.

The chain carries TRBV30 and TRBJ2-3; D uncertain. Per the germline V gene, CDR1 is GTSNPN and CDR2 is SVGIG (reference sequence). The CDR3 runs 13 residues. Between the trimmed V and J ends, which lost 2 bases and 6 bases, there was a span of 12 bases. CDR3 coding DNA: TGTGCCTGGAGTAAGGCAGAATCGGATACGCAGTATTTT. Translating it yields CAWSKAESDTQYF. The whole variable domain, filled in from reference TRBV30 and TRBJ2-3, reads SQTIHQWPATLVQPVGSPLSLECTVEGTSNPNLYWYRQAAGRGLQLLFYSVGIGQISSEVPQNLSASRPQDRQFILSSKKLLLSDSGFYLCAWSKAESDTQYFGPGTRLTVL.

This clone was seen only a few times. This chain links TRBV29-1 with TRBJ2-7, with 9 bases that match TRBD1. Per the germline V gene, CDR1 is SQVTM and CDR2 is ANQGSEA. V shed 4 bases, J shed 2 bases, and the junction held 6 bases outside the gene matches. The CDR3 length is 14 residues. CDR3 DNA: TGCAGCGTTGGAGGGAGGACAGGGGCCTACGAGCAGTACTTC. As protein: CSVGGRTGAYEQYF.

The chain is built from TRBV18 and TRBJ2-1; no firm D call. Germline V gives CDR1 KGHSH, CDR2 LQKENI. The CDR3 covers 12 residues. With 1 base removed from V and 8 bases from J, the gap between germline ends came to 6 bases. The CDR3 sequence: CASSPLADEQFF. CDR3 sequence (DNA): TGTGCCAGCTCACCACTGGCCGATGAGCAGTTCTTC.

V usage is TRBV30 and J usage is TRBJ1-5; D remains ambiguous. Germline CDR1 GTSNPN, CDR2 SVGIG (reference sequence). V dropped 0 bases and J dropped 7 bases, with 16 bases sitting between them. The CDR3 sequence is 15 residues long. The CDR3 spells CAWSVPPPTVQPQHF. The CDR3 bases are TGTGCCTGGAGTGTACCCCCCCCGACGGTCCAGCCCCAGCATTTT.

The chain couples TRBV6-5 to TRBJ1-1; 10 bases map to TRBD1. Looked up from germline, CDR1 is MNHEY and CDR2 is SVGAGI. V lost 2 bases, J lost 5 bases, and 2 bases stayed unmatched. The CDR3 covers 14 residues. The DNA of the CDR3 is TGTGCCAGCAGTTACGGACAGGGGGTTACTGAAGCTTTCTTT. Translating gives CASSYGQGVTEAFF.

The chain is built from TRBV5-4 and TRBJ2-7; perhaps TRBD1 as D (6 bases). Trimming took off 3 bases at V and 3 bases at J, with 10 bases between the two ends. The CDR3 sequence is 13 residues long. Germline V gene lookup returns CDR1 SGHNT and CDR2 YYREEE (reference sequence). CDR3 in DNA: TGTGCCAGCAGCTCCAACAGGGACTACGAGCAGTACTTC. Translation: CASSSNRDYEQYF. The complete variable domain, with remaining parts taken from reference TRBV5-4 and TRBJ2-7, reads ETGVTQSPTHLIKTRGQQVTLRCSSQSGHNTVSWYQQALGQGPQFIFQYYREEENGRGNFPPRFSGLQFPNYSSELNVNALELDDSALYLCASSSNRDYEQYFGPGTRLTVT.

The chain recombines TRBV6-6 with TRBJ2-1; TRBD1 matches 10 bases. Germline trimming cut 4 bases from V and 7 bases from J; bases unmatched to any gene: 4. This CDR3 spans 14 amino acids. Per germline, CDR1 MNHNY and CDR2 SVGAGI (reference sequence). This CDR3 reads CASSWGQGMNEQFF. CDR3 DNA: TGTGCCAGCAGTTGGGGACAGGGGATGAATGAGCAGTTCTTC.

This chain uses TRBV2 with TRBJ1-2; D is perhaps TRBD1 (6 bases). With 7 bases removed from V and 4 bases from J, the gap between germline ends came to 13 bases. CDR1 is SNHLY, CDR2 FYNNEI, per germline. The CDR3 has 13 amino acids. CDR3: CASTTDRTYGYTF. The CDR3, as DNA: TGTGCCAGCACCACCGACAGGACCTATGGCTACACCTTC.

The chain couples TRBV14 to TRBJ2-1; D gene uncertain. Between the trimmed V and J ends, which lost 0 bases and 5 bases, there was a span of 14 bases. Germline V lookup: CDR1 SGHDN, CDR2 FVKESK. This CDR3 region has 16 residues. The CDR3 here is CASSQEVRVRNNEQFF. Here the CDR3 DNA reads TGTGCCAGCAGCCAAGAAGTTCGAGTCCGCAACAATGAGCAGTTCTTC.

This clone appeared a few times. V is TRBV19 and J is TRBJ1-5, with 7 nucleotides matching TRBD1. The CDR3 extends over 17 amino acids. Trimming removed 3 bases from V and 1 base from J; junction bases left unmatched: 9. Germline-derived CDR1 and CDR2 are LNHDA and SQIVND (reference sequence). CDR3 loop: CASSMVRGRLSNQPQHF. CDR3 in DNA: TGTGCCAGTAGTATGGTTAGGGGGCGCCTGAGCAATCAGCCCCAGCATTTT.

This clone occurred once. The chain is built from TRBV7-2 and TRBJ2-1, with no clear D. The CDR3 loop spans 15 amino acids. V lost 5 bases to trimming and J lost 8 bases, with 19 bases between them. Germline CDR1 is SGHTA and CDR2 is FQGNSA. The CDR3 sequence: CASSLLPRTVYEQFF. The CDR3 nucleotides are TGTGCCAGCAGCCTCCTCCCCAGGACCGTTTATGAGCAGTTCTTC.